This TCR beta chain appears in the sequencing data of a study of T cell responses to AZD1222 COVID-19 vaccine. Study-level information: Researchers grouped second doses given at about 4 or about 12 weeks into one pool.

As regards this clone: The antigen is undetermined.

TCRdb's table, derived via immunoSEQ multiplex PCR, lists solely in-frame clones and lacks some. The data show 150,000 or so clones, with about nine tenths seen just once and around 5.9% held by the top ten. This CDR3 spans 15 amino acids. Germline lookup yields CDR1 MNHEY and CDR2 SVGAGI. V shed 0 bases and J 8 bases; nucleotides not matched to a gene: 9. Findings and limits, study-wide: The study reported that nearly half of spike-specific TCRs target unmutated variant regions.

Sample: peripheral blood, taken on day 0 of AZD1222 vaccination. The TCR originated in an adult in good health. The chain uses TRBV6-5 and TRBJ1-2; the match to TRBD1 covers 7 bases. This CDR3 reads CASSYSADRAGGYTF. DNA for the CDR3: TGTGCCAGCAGTTACTCAGCCGACAGGGCGGGGGGCTACACCTTC.